This section outlines one T cell receptor (beta chain) sequence together with its context. The antigen is unknown. Assay: immunoSEQ multiplex PCR; the TCRdb copy retains only in-frame clones and omits some. This table holds about 150,000 clones, under 95% found once. The sample originates from a study of T cell responses to AZD1222 COVID-19 vaccine. Overall study: Some second doses came at about 4 weeks and others at about 12 weeks; these were pooled. Study-level points and caveats: In a largely white British group with more females than males, clonal diversity was possibly underestimated. Along spike, vaccine-associated CD4 TCRs were found throughout, with dominance at 160-218 and 743-854. Repertoires in all cases were sampled only once the peak T cell response had passed.

Germline V CDR1 and CDR2: SGHAT, FQNNGV. Trimming pared 5 bases from V and 10 bases from J, leaving 12 bases between. CDR3 length equals 12 residues. The material sequenced was peripheral blood, taken on day 0 of AZD1222 vaccination. The receptor was derived from an adult in good health. The chain carries TRBV11-2 and TRBJ2-1, with a weak D call TRBD2 (6 bases). The CDR3 here is CASSPESGEQFF. The CDR3 DNA sequence: TGTGCCAGCAGCCCGGAGAGCGGGGAGCAGTTCTTC.